This TCR beta chain was retrieved from a study of spatial heterogeneity in lung cancer. Whole-study context: Patients with untreated early-stage non-small cell lung cancer, numbering some 72, were the donors. The mean occurrence of each unique TCR and UMI combination in raw reads exceeded ten.

Trimming removed 0 bases from V and 2 bases from J, with 14 bases in between. Germline CDR1 is LGHNA and CDR2 is YSLEER. CDR3 length: 17 residues. Using its own MiXCR run on the 5' RACE reads, TCRdb lists one record per CDR3 protein. The sample lists some 54,000 distinct CDR3 sequences; 7.4% were seen once. Time point reported: blood at routine non-recurrence follow-up after resection. Unsorted whole RNA of tumor, nontumor lung or frozen PBMC was sequenced. This clonotype showed up many times. The chain couples TRBV4-3 to TRBJ2-1, with D unresolved. The source is a female donor with early-stage non-small cell lung cancer. Sample: PBMCs, taken at follow-up. The CDR3 coding sequence is TGCGCCAGCAGCCAAGAGTTTGCAGAGATAACCTACAATGAGCAGTTCTTC. It is translated as CASSQEFAEITYNEQFF.